Listed below are T cell receptor beta chains from one sample, sequenced in a study of blood T cells in healthy people across ages. TCRdb analysed the 5' RACE reads with MiXCR anew, one entry per CDR3 protein. The sample contains some 940,000 distinct CDR3 sequences, almost 30% of which appear only once. Separately, the same data were catalogued under a study of T cells of mothers and their children.

The sample comprised blood. These receptors were obtained from a middle-aged woman in good health. Both conserved end residues are part of each CDR3. Fields, in order: D gene, V gene, J gene, clone size, CDR3 protein, CDR3 DNA. A D gene is named only where the DNA matches it firmly. The size entry is marked missing in some rows and otherwise reads once, few, many or a size class.

.	TRBV7-9	TRBJ2-7	.	CASSWQGMSYEQYF	TGTGCCAGCAGCTGGCAGGGGATGTCCTACGAGCAGTACTTC
.	TRBV28	TRBJ1-2	.	CASSEAGVRNTF	TGTGCCAGCAGTGAGGCGGGCGTGCGGAACACCTTC
TRBD2	TRBV7-3	TRBJ2-3	many	CASSLMGGAVSTDTQYF	TGTGCCAGCAGCTTAATGGGAGGGGCGGTGAGCACAGATACGCAGTATTTT
TRBD2	TRBV29-1	TRBJ2-5	few	CSVGLADRNKGTQYF	TGCAGCGTTGGACTAGCGGACAGAAATAAAGGGACCCAGTACTTC
.	TRBV20-1	TRBJ1-3	many	CSAEQGSGNTIYF	TGCAGTGCTGAACAGGGATCTGGAAACACCATATATTTT
.	TRBV11-2	TRBJ2-7	few	CASRATAYEQYF	TGTGCCAGCAGGGCAACAGCGTACGAGCAGTACTTC
.	TRBV27	TRBJ1-5	.	CASSLSGGGAQPQHF	TGTGCCAGCAGTTTAAGCGGGGGTGGGGCTCAGCCCCAGCATTTT
.	TRBV7-9	TRBJ2-3	few	CASSSDAVMQYF	TGTGCCAGCAGTAGCGACGCGGTAATGCAGTATTTT
.	TRBV9	TRBJ2-3	few	CASRFLSTDTQYF	TGTGCCAGCAGATTTCTGAGCACAGATACGCAGTATTTT
TRBD1	TRBV4-3	TRBJ1-1	.	CASSQDRGLGTEAFF	TGCGCCAGCAGCCAGGACAGGGGATTAGGCACTGAAGCTTTCTTT
.	TRBV12-3/TRBV12-4	TRBJ2-6	.	CAGSFEAGANVLTF	TGTGCCGGCAGTTTTGAGGCTGGGGCCAACGTCCTGACTTTC
.	TRBV29-1	TRBJ2-7	few	CSVDAGSSSYEQYF	TGCAGCGTTGACGCAGGGTCATCCTCCTACGAGCAGTACTTC
.	TRBV4-3	TRBJ1-1	.	CASSQGGNAFF	TGCGCCAGCAGCCAAGGTGGGAACGCTTTCTTT
.	TRBV7-2	TRBJ2-3	many	CASAGWQATDTQYF	TGTGCCAGCGCTGGATGGCAAGCCACAGATACGCAGTATTTT
.	TRBV10-3	TRBJ2-1	.	CAIRSGTHHEQFF	TGTGCCATCAGGTCCGGGACACATCACGAGCAGTTCTTC
TRBD1	TRBV7-2	TRBJ2-1	many	CAISPGQGFNEQFF	TGTGCCATCTCACCGGGACAGGGTTTCAATGAGCAGTTCTTC
.	TRBV29-1	TRBJ1-1	once	CSVGPPWGGVFAFF	TGCAGCGTTGGTCCACCCTGGGGGGGTGTGTTTGCTTTCTTT
.	TRBV20-1	TRBJ2-1	many	CSARVSENEQFF	TGCAGTGCTAGAGTGTCCGAGAATGAGCAGTTCTTC
TRBD1	TRBV9	TRBJ2-7	many	CASSGQDRVEEQYF	TGTGCCAGCAGCGGCCAGGACAGGGTCGAAGAGCAGTACTTC
TRBD2	TRBV7-2	TRBJ2-1	.	CASSLDAGGPNEQFF	TGTGCCAGCAGCTTAGATGCGGGGGGGCCAAATGAGCAGTTCTTC
TRBD1	TRBV29-1	TRBJ2-7	.	CSPGQAYEQYF	TGCAGCCCAGGACAGGCATACGAGCAGTACTTC
.	TRBV2	TRBJ2-7	.	CASSGSVESSYEQYF	TGTGCCAGCAGTGGTAGTGTGGAGAGCTCCTACGAGCAGTACTTC
TRBD1	TRBV30	TRBJ2-2	.	CAWRAGGNTGELFF	TGTGCCTGGAGGGCAGGGGGGAACACCGGGGAGCTGTTTTTT
.	TRBV7-9	TRBJ1-1	few	CASSTLQGSEAFF	TGTGCCAGCAGCACCCTCCAGGGATCTGAAGCTTTCTTT
TRBD1	TRBV10-3	TRBJ1-4	many	CAISESPDRGGEKLFF	TGTGCCATCAGTGAGTCCCCCGACAGGGGCGGTGAAAAACTGTTTTTT
.	TRBV9	TRBJ2-2	.	CASSDRTTGELFF	TGTGCCAGCAGTGACCGGACTACCGGGGAGCTGTTTTTT
.	TRBV5-1	TRBJ2-7	many	CASREGTRGHYSSYEQYF	TGCGCCAGCAGGGAAGGGACAAGGGGCCATTACAGCTCCTACGAGCAGTACTTC
TRBD1	TRBV5-1	TRBJ1-2	few	CASSLDWDRPPIYGYTF	TGCGCCAGCAGTCTCGACTGGGACAGGCCGCCGATCTATGGCTACACCTTC
.	TRBV11-2	TRBJ2-3	.	CASSLDRGRDRASTDTQYF	TGTGCCAGCAGCTTAGATCGTGGTAGAGACAGAGCATCCACAGATACGCAGTATTTT
TRBD2	TRBV5-1	TRBJ2-7	many	CASSLRLAGGLTTYEQYF	TGCGCCAGCAGCTTAAGGCTAGCGGGGGGCCTCACAACCTACGAACAGTACTTC
.	TRBV15	TRBJ1-2	.	CATSRGGGHIKEELYGYTF	TGTGCCACCAGCAGAGGGGGGGGGCACATCAAAGAGGAACTCTATGGCTACACCTTC
.	TRBV4-1	TRBJ2-3	.	CASSQDQTAPQYF	TGCGCCAGCAGCCAAGATCAGACAGCGCCGCAGTATTTT
.	TRBV7-2	TRBJ1-6	.	CASSLGLRAVQSNSPLHF	TGTGCCAGCAGCTTAGGGTTAAGGGCGGTACAGTCTAATTCACCCCTCCACTTT
TRBD1	TRBV4-1	TRBJ1-5	few	CASSQGSLGTAFGNQPQHF	TGCGCCAGCAGCCAAGGGAGCCTCGGGACAGCCTTTGGGAATCAGCCCCAGCATTTT
.	TRBV20-1	TRBJ2-1	.	CSARWAGQNNEQFF	TGCAGTGCTAGATGGGCAGGTCAAAACAATGAGCAGTTCTTC
TRBD1	TRBV13	TRBJ1-1	.	CASSLTPGTGGGEAFF	TGTGCCAGCAGCTTAACACCAGGGACAGGGGGCGGGGAAGCTTTCTTT
TRBD2	TRBV5-1	TRBJ2-7	many	CASSLISTSDEQYF	TGCGCCAGCAGCTTGATTTCAACTAGCGACGAGCAGTACTTC
.	TRBV11-3	TRBJ2-1	.	CASSSWAANYNEQFF	TGTGCCAGCAGCTCGTGGGCAGCGAATTACAATGAGCAGTTCTTC
.	TRBV20-1	TRBJ2-3	.	CSASEGSTDTQYF	TGCAGTGCTAGTGAGGGCAGCACAGATACGCAGTATTTT
TRBD1	TRBV4-3	TRBJ2-7	many	CASSRRQGAREQYF	TGCGCCAGCAGCCGTAGACAGGGGGCGAGAGAGCAGTACTTC
TRBD1	TRBV7-2	TRBJ2-7	.	CASSSRDRGFNCEQYF	TGTGCCAGCAGTTCCCGGGACAGGGGATTTAACTGCGAGCAGTACTTC
.	TRBV27	TRBJ2-2	few	CASTQMGGNGELFF	TGTGCCAGCACCCAGATGGGGGGAAACGGGGAGCTGTTTTTT
TRBD2	TRBV12-3/TRBV12-4	TRBJ2-1	.	CASEGFGSGGESYNEQFF	TGTGCCAGCGAAGGATTCGGTAGCGGGGGGGAGTCCTACAATGAGCAGTTCTTC
.	TRBV6-2/TRBV6-3	TRBJ1-1	many	CASSPRGTYEAFF	TGTGCCAGCAGTCCCCGGGGGACGTATGAAGCTTTCTTT
TRBD1	TRBV6-6	TRBJ2-7	few	CASSFGQGTSSYEQYF	TGTGCCAGCAGTTTTGGACAGGGAACAAGCTCCTACGAGCAGTACTTC
.	TRBV20-1	TRBJ2-5	.	CSARRDTSGTQYF	TGCAGTGCTCGGAGGGACACCTCAGGGACCCAGTACTTC
.	TRBV6-1	TRBJ1-1	.	CASSKGGGRQYTEAFF	TGTGCCAGCAGTAAAGGAGGGGGGCGGCAATACACTGAAGCTTTCTTT
.	TRBV28	TRBJ1-4	many	CASRDPNRRREKLFF	TGTGCCAGCAGGGATCCCAACCGGAGGAGAGAAAAACTGTTTTTT
.	TRBV4-1	TRBJ1-1	.	CASSQVLAHEAFF	TGCGCCAGCAGCCAAGTTTTAGCCCATGAAGCTTTCTTT
.	TRBV7-9	TRBJ2-3	many	CASSLAGVFTDTQYF	TGTGCCAGCAGCTTAGCTGGGGTATTCACAGATACGCAGTATTTT